This T cell receptor (beta chain) was observed in a study of T cell responses to AZD1222 COVID-19 vaccine. Overall study: Second doses that came at about 4 or about 12 weeks were put together.

Study outcomes and limitations: Breadth and depth of Spike-specific TCRs rose after two AZD1222 doses. Dominant at 160-218 and 743-854, vaccine-associated CD4 TCRs also spanned spike.

CDR3 length: 14 residues. Germline V gene data show CDR1 as LNHDA and CDR2 as SQIVND (reference sequence). Trimming took off 7 bases at V and 4 bases at J, with 16 bases between the two ends. TCRdb keeps only in-frame clones here, not all; method: immunoSEQ multiplex PCR. The table lists some 130,000 clones, roughly 85% of them singletons. About this clone itself: Its antigen remains unknown.

This specimen was peripheral blood, taken on day 0 of AZD1222 vaccination. The chain carries TRBV19 and TRBJ1-2; TRBD1 is a possible D gene (5 bases). This clonotype was obtained from an adult in good health. CDR3 nucleotides: TGTGCCAGTACCACTGGGGGGGTGGGCTATGGCTACACCTTC. Protein: CASTTGGVGYGYTF.